A selection of T cell receptor beta chains follows, all from one sample in a study of lymphopenia after photon versus proton radiotherapy. Assay: immunoSEQ multiplex PCR; the TCRdb copy retains only in-frame clones and omits some. In the table there are roughly 18,000 clones, about 92% of which are singletons. Here the sequenced sample was peripheral blood, taken from a patient treated with photon-based radiotherapy. These receptors were collected from a woman aged 40 to 49 with cholangiocarcinoma. The CDR3 runs from the conserved cysteine through the conserved F or W. The order of the fields is J gene, clone size, D gene, V gene, CDR3 protein, CDR3 DNA. D genes are given only for firm matches. A clone size is listed for some rows: how often the clone was seen (once, few, many), or a class if it is expanded.

j_gene: TRBJ2-1; abundance: NA; d_gene: NA; v_gene: TRBV18; CDR3aa: CASSPPSQSNNEQFF; CDR3nt: TGTGCCAGCTCACCACCGAGCCAGTCAAACAATGAGCAGTTCTTC
j_gene: TRBJ2-7; abundance: NA; d_gene: TRBD1; v_gene: TRBV29-1; CDR3aa: CSVEWDSPYEQYF; CDR3nt: TGCAGCGTTGAATGGGACAGTCCCTACGAGCAGTACTTC
j_gene: TRBJ2-1; abundance: NA; d_gene: TRBD2; v_gene: TRBV6-1; CDR3aa: CASSAWRGAVNEQFF; CDR3nt: TGTGCCAGCAGTGCGTGGCGGGGGGCTGTAAATGAGCAGTTCTTC
j_gene: TRBJ2-7; abundance: NA; d_gene: NA; v_gene: TRBV2; CDR3aa: CASSVEGYEQYF; CDR3nt: TGTGCCAGCAGTGTAGAGGGGTACGAGCAGTACTTC
j_gene: TRBJ2-1; abundance: NA; d_gene: TRBD2; v_gene: TRBV2; CDR3aa: CASSAERGGLGQFF; CDR3nt: TGTGCCAGCAGTGCCGAGCGGGGGGGCCTCGGGCAGTTCTTC
j_gene: TRBJ2-1; abundance: NA; d_gene: TRBD2; v_gene: TRBV7-2; CDR3aa: CASSLALPSGSMYEQFF; CDR3nt: TGTGCCAGCAGCTTAGCCTTGCCTAGCGGGAGCATGTATGAGCAGTTCTTC
j_gene: TRBJ2-7; abundance: NA; d_gene: TRBD1; v_gene: TRBV30; CDR3aa: CAWSPRTGTYEQYF; CDR3nt: TGTGCCTGGAGTCCGAGGACAGGGACCTACGAGCAGTACTTC
j_gene: TRBJ1-2; abundance: once; d_gene: NA; v_gene: TRBV6-5; CDR3aa: CASSSSLVGGYTF; CDR3nt: TGTGCCAGCAGTTCCTCCCTGGTGGGGGGCTACACCTTC
j_gene: TRBJ2-3; abundance: NA; d_gene: TRBD2; v_gene: TRBV27; CDR3aa: CASSLELAGASDTQYF; CDR3nt: TGTGCCAGCAGTCTCGAACTAGCGGGGGCCTCAGATACGCAGTATTTT
j_gene: TRBJ2-3; abundance: NA; d_gene: NA; v_gene: TRBV10-1; CDR3aa: CASSESAGTQYF; CDR3nt: TGCGCCAGCAGTGAGTCAGCTGGGACGCAGTATTTT
j_gene: TRBJ1-5; abundance: NA; d_gene: TRBD1; v_gene: TRBV27; CDR3aa: CASSLQGGSNQPQHF; CDR3nt: TGTGCCAGCAGTTTACAGGGGGGGAGCAATCAGCCCCAGCATTTT
j_gene: TRBJ2-2; abundance: NA; d_gene: TRBD2; v_gene: TRBV6-1; CDR3aa: CASSPLAGGTGELFF; CDR3nt: TGTGCCAGCAGCCCTCTAGCGGGCGGAACCGGGGAGCTGTTTTTT
j_gene: TRBJ2-1; abundance: once; d_gene: NA; v_gene: TRBV15; CDR3aa: CATSREEDEQFF; CDR3nt: TGTGCCACCAGCAGAGAAGAGGATGAGCAGTTCTTC
j_gene: TRBJ1-2; abundance: NA; d_gene: NA; v_gene: TRBV6-1; CDR3aa: CASSEGASWTRGYTF; CDR3nt: TGTGCCAGCAGTGAAGGGGCTTCCTGGACAAGGGGCTACACCTTC
j_gene: TRBJ1-2; abundance: NA; d_gene: NA; v_gene: TRBV29-1; CDR3aa: CSVEDLDKWPNYGYTF; CDR3nt: TGCAGCGTTGAAGATCTGGACAAATGGCCTAACTATGGCTACACCTTC
j_gene: TRBJ2-7; abundance: NA; d_gene: TRBD2; v_gene: TRBV29-1; CDR3aa: CSVRLASSYEQYF; CDR3nt: TGCAGCGTTCGACTAGCGAGCTCCTACGAGCAGTACTTC
j_gene: TRBJ1-1; abundance: NA; d_gene: NA; v_gene: TRBV25-1; CDR3aa: CASSEGGVNTEAFF; CDR3nt: TGTGCCAGCAGCGAGGGGGGTGTGAACACTGAAGCTTTCTTT